These T cell receptor beta chains were read from a single sample in a study of control samples from healthy donors and cancer patients. Method: immunoSEQ multiplex PCR; TCRdb's copy keeps in-frame clones and lacks some. The data contain 150,000 or so clones, 80% to 95% of them singletons. Material: blood. All receptors come from a man in his forties or fifties in good health. Each CDR3 is given with its conserved first and last residue. Each record gives: CDR3 protein, CDR3 DNA, D gene, J gene, V gene, clone size. The D gene is left open where the match is weak. Not all rows give a size; the values are once, few, many and, for expanded clones, a class.

CASSPPAGSGDYEQYF | TGTGCCAGCTCACCACCTGCGGGGTCAGGGGACTACGAGCAGTACTTC | NA | TRBJ2-7 | TRBV18 | NA
CAWSVGGAGTDTQYF | TGTGCCTGGAGTGTCGGGGGCGCCGGCACAGATACGCAGTATTTT | NA | TRBJ2-3 | TRBV30 | NA
CASSTPPETATLRSYNEQFF | TGTGCCAGTAGTACCCCCCCGGAGACAGCAACTCTACGCTCCTACAATGAGCAGTTCTTC | NA | TRBJ2-1 | TRBV19 | NA
CASSVAGGGTDTQYF | TGTGCCAGCAGCGTAGCAGGCGGGGGCACAGATACGCAGTATTTT | NA | TRBJ2-3 | TRBV9 | NA
CASSSTHNEQFF | TGTGCCAGCAGCTCCACCCACAATGAGCAGTTCTTC | NA | TRBJ2-1 | TRBV2 | NA
CASSFRGGSYEQYF | TGTGCCAGCAGTTTTCGGGGCGGATCCTACGAGCAGTACTTC | NA | TRBJ2-7 | TRBV6-1 | NA
CASGPGQGASLDTGELFF | TGTGCTAGTGGTCCGGGACAGGGGGCGAGTTTGGACACCGGGGAGCTGTTTTTT | TRBD1 | TRBJ2-2 | TRBV12-5 | NA
CASSIAGGGELETQYF | TGTGCCAGTAGTATCGCGGGTGGCGGGGAATTAGAGACCCAGTACTTC | NA | TRBJ2-5 | TRBV19 | once
CASSSPAGGTYGYTF | TGTGCCAGCAGCTCGCCGGCAGGGGGTACCTATGGCTACACCTTC | TRBD1 | TRBJ1-2 | TRBV5-6 | NA
CASSVLAGGNTGELFF | TGTGCCAGCAGCGTCCTAGCGGGGGGAAACACCGGGGAGCTGTTTTTT | TRBD2 | TRBJ2-2 | TRBV11-2 | NA
CASSEGGGNTIYF | TGTGCCAGCAGCGAGGGAGGTGGAAACACCATATATTTT | NA | TRBJ1-3 | TRBV9 | NA
CASSEALAGGWNEQFF | TGTGCCAGCAGTGAAGCCCTGGCGGGGGGGTGGAATGAGCAGTTCTTC | TRBD2 | TRBJ2-1 | TRBV6-1 | NA
CASSVQGVIAEAFF | TGTGCCAGTAGTGTACAGGGAGTCATCGCTGAAGCTTTCTTT | NA | TRBJ1-1 | TRBV19 | NA
CATSDTPRAEDTQYF | TGTGCCACCAGTGATACCCCGCGGGCTGAAGATACGCAGTATTTT | NA | TRBJ2-3 | TRBV24-1 | NA
CASRLQETQYF | TGCGCCAGCAGGCTACAAGAGACCCAGTACTTC | NA | TRBJ2-5 | TRBV5-1 | NA
CASRRGQQYNEQFF | TGCGCCAGCAGGAGAGGACAGCAATACAATGAGCAGTTCTTC | NA | TRBJ2-1 | TRBV5-1 | NA
CASSFGDPRTYYNEQFF | TGCGCCAGCAGCTTCGGGGACCCTCGGACTTATTACAATGAGCAGTTCTTC | NA | TRBJ2-1 | TRBV5-1 | once
CASSVKGQGWGDSYNEQFF | TGTGCCAGCAGCGTAAAGGGACAGGGTTGGGGGGACTCCTACAATGAGCAGTTCTTC | TRBD1 | TRBJ2-1 | TRBV9 | once